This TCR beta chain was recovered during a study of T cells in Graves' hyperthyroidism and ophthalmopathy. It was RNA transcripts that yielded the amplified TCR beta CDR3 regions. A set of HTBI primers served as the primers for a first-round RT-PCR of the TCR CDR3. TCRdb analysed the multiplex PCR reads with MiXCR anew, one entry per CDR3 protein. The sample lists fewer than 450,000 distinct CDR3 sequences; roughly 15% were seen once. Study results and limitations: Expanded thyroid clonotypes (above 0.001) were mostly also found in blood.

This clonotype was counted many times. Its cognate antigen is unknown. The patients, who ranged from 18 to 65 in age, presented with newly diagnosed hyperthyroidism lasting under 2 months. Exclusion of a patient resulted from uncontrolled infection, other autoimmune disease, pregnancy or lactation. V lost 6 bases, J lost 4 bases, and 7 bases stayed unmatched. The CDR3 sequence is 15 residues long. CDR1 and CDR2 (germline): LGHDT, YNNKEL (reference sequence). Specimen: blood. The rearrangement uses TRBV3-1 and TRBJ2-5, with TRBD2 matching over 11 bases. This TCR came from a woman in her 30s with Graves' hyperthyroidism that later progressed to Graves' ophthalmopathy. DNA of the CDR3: TGTGCCAGCAGTCATTTCGGACTAGCGGGAGAGACCCAGTACTTC. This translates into CASSHFGLAGETQYF.